What follows are 11 T cell receptor beta chains derived from one specimen sequenced in a study of blood T cell repertoires in COVID-19 (dated by TCRdb to the early 2020s). Library generation was performed with the immunoSEQ multiplex PCR assay. As stored in TCRdb, this immuneACCESS dataset retains in-frame rearrangements with V and J assigned. A fraction of the clones does not appear; measured against another copy, unresolved V genes explain less than half of the discrepancy, and the remainder lacks a known reason. This sample comprises roughly 33,000 clones, about 72% of them detected only once. The ten largest account for roughly 7.5% of the sample. The sample was peripheral blood. The receptors were gathered from a woman aged 60-75 years with acute or convalescent COVID-19.

The V gene is TRBV27, the J gene TRBJ2-1; 7 bases line up with TRBD1. This CDR3 has 15 amino acids. V trimming: 3 bases; J trimming: 4 bases; junction bases outside the gene matches: 6. Germline loops: CDR1 MNHEY, CDR2 SMNVEV (reference sequence). CDR3: CASSFPGQIYNEQFF. As DNA, the CDR3 is TGTGCCAGCAGTTTTCCGGGACAGATATACAATGAGCAGTTCTTC.

This chain connects TRBV16 to TRBJ2-7; D is perhaps TRBD2 (6 bases). V was shortened by 4 bases and J by 6 bases, with 10 bases between the two germline ends. The CDR3 is made up of 12 amino acids. In germline, CDR1 is KGHSY, CDR2 FQNENV. In DNA, the CDR3 is TGTGCCAGCAGCCCTCGGAGGGGCGAGCAGTACTTC. It translates to CASSPRRGEQYF.

The chain has TRBV6-2 or TRBV6-3 and TRBJ2-3; 7 positions agree with TRBD2. The CDR3 has 19 residues. Germline V gene sequence: CDR1 MNHEY, CDR2 SVGEGT. V was pared by 1 base and J by 4 bases, with 17 bases of the junction left unmatched. CDR3: CASSYFGGREKRLADTQYF. In nucleotides, the CDR3 is TGTGCCAGCAGTTACTTTGGAGGGAGGGAAAAAAGGCTCGCAGATACGCAGTATTTT.

This clone appeared once. The DNA of the CDR3 is TGTGCCAGCAGCTTAGGACAGCCAGAGACCGAGCAGTACTTC. The encoded protein is CASSLGQPETEQYF. The chain has TRBV11-1 and TRBJ2-7, with TRBD1 as a possible D gene (5 bases). The V end lost 1 base, the J end lost 6 bases, and 13 bases lay between the germline ends. Germline CDR1 reads SGHAT; CDR2 reads FQDESV (reference sequence). CDR3 size: 14 residues.

This clone came up once. This sequence joins TRBV7-2 and TRBJ1-3; 7 bases match TRBD1. There are 16 residues in the CDR3. CDR1 SGHTA and CDR2 FQGNSA come from the germline V gene. The junction had 12 bases not matched to a gene; V was cut back by 2 bases and J by 8 bases. Here the CDR3 DNA reads TGTGCCAGCAGCTTATCTTTGGGTTTGCAGGGGGACACCATATATTTT. Amino acids: CASSLSLGLQGDTIYF.

This chain joins TRBV7-8 and TRBJ2-1; possibly TRBD1 for D (6 bases). V was trimmed by 0 bases and J by 14 bases, leaving 14 bases between them. CDR3 size: 13 residues. CDR1 and CDR2 (germline): SGHVS, FQNEAQ. The CDR3 DNA sequence: TGTGCCAGCAGCTTAGCCCTTACAAACAGGGAGTTCTTC. It is translated as CASSLALTNREFF.

The chain is built from TRBV2 and TRBJ1-5; the match to TRBD1 covers 7 bases. V shed 7 bases and J 6 bases; nucleotides not matched to a gene: 3. The germline V gene has CDR1 SNHLY and CDR2 FYNNEI. The CDR3 runs to 12 residues. CDR3 sequence reads: CASTGGSQPQHF. CDR3 coding DNA: TGTGCCAGCACAGGGGGAAGTCAGCCCCAGCATTTT.

The chain couples TRBV6-2 or TRBV6-3 to TRBJ1-6; D remains ambiguous. The CDR3 has 13 amino acids. Trimming cost V 6 bases and J 6 bases, with 9 bases left between them. Germline V lookup: CDR1 MNHEY, CDR2 SVGEGT. Written as DNA, the CDR3 is TGTGCCAGCAGCCAAGGACTTAATTCACCCCTCCACTTT. Protein: CASSQGLNSPLHF.

V usage is TRBV3-1 (or the pseudogene TRBV3-2) and J usage is TRBJ2-2; 7 positions agree with TRBD1. The trim removed 1 base at V and 4 bases at J, leaving 3 bases unmatched. Per germline, CDR1 LGHDT and CDR2 YNNKEL (reference sequence). This CDR3 comprises 15 residues. The CDR3 spells CASSQVYRGTGELFF. The CDR3 nucleotides are TGTGCCAGCAGCCAAGTCTACAGGGGCACCGGGGAGCTGTTTTTT.

This clone was counted once. The chain uses TRBV7-9 and TRBJ1-2; D remains unclear. Trimming pared 5 bases from V and 8 bases from J, leaving 9 bases between. The CDR3 has 11 residues. Germline V lookup: CDR1 SEHNR, CDR2 FQNEAQ (reference sequence). CDR3 sequence: CASSTFRGYTF. The DNA of the CDR3 is TGTGCCAGCAGCACATTCAGGGGCTACACCTTC.

The chain combines TRBV19 with TRBJ2-3, with a tentative D call TRBD2 (6 bases). The V end lost 3 bases, the J end lost 2 bases, and 12 bases lay between the germline ends. The CDR3 sequence is 15 residues long. Germline V gene data show CDR1 as LNHDA and CDR2 as SQIVND (reference sequence). The CDR3 nucleotides read TGTGCCAGTAGTATCAAGCGGGCGATCACAGATACGCAGTATTTT. This translates into CASSIKRAITDTQYF. The complete variable domain, with remaining parts taken from reference TRBV19 and TRBJ2-3, reads DGGITQSPKYLFRKEGQNVTLSCEQNLNHDAMYWYRQDPGQGLRLIYYSQIVNDFQKGDIAEGYSVSREKKESFPLTVTSAQKNPTAFYLCASSIKRAITDTQYFGPGTRLTVL.